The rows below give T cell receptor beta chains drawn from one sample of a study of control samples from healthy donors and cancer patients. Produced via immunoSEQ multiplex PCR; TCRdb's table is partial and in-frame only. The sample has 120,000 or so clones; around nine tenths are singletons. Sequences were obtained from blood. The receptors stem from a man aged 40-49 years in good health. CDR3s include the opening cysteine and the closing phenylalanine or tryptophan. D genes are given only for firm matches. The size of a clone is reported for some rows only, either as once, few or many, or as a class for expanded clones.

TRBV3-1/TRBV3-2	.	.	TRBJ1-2	CASSQAAGAGHGYTF	TGTGCCAGCAGCCAAGCGGCAGGGGCCGGCCATGGCTACACCTTC
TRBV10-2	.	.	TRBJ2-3	CASSTRGLDTQYF	TGCGCCAGCAGTACTCGAGGGTTAGATACGCAGTATTTT
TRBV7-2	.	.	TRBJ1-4	CASSPGTDEKLFF	TGTGCCAGCAGCCCCGGGACGGATGAAAAACTGTTTTTT
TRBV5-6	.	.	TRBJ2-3	CASSLHWGPGMRDPDTQYF	TGTGCCAGCAGCTTACATTGGGGCCCGGGGATGAGAGACCCAGATACGCAGTATTTT
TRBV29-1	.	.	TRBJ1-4	CSVAVRGPEEKLFF	TGCAGCGTTGCCGTTCGGGGGCCAGAGGAAAAACTGTTTTTT
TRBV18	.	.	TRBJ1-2	CASSKDGGTRYTF	TGTGCCAGCTCCAAAGACGGCGGTACCCGCTACACCTTC
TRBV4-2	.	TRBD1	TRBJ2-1	CASTPTWAGDRGDEQFF	TGTGCCAGCACCCCGACGTGGGCGGGGGACAGGGGCGATGAGCAGTTCTTC
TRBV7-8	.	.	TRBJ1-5	CASSLDPGNQPQHF	TGTGCCAGCAGCTTAGATCCAGGGAATCAGCCCCAGCATTTT
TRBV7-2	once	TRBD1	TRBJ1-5	CASRTGTQPQHF	TGTGCCAGCAGGACAGGGACTCAGCCCCAGCATTTT
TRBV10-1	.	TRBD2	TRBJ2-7	CASTAGGGSEQYF	TGCGCCAGTACAGCGGGGGGCGGGTCCGAGCAGTACTTC
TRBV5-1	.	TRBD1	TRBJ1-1	CASSLMTGGGGTTEAFF	TGCGCCAGCAGCTTGATGACAGGGGGCGGAGGAACCACTGAAGCTTTCTTT
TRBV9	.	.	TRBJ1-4	CASSLRQAGEKLFF	TGTGCCAGCAGCCTGCGACAGGCGGGCGAAAAACTGTTTTTT
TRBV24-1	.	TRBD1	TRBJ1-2	CATSDLPGTGIANYGYTF	TGTGCCACCAGTGACCTCCCTGGGACAGGCATTGCTAACTATGGCTACACCTTC
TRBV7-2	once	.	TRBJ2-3	CASSSRNTDTQYF	TGTGCCAGCAGCTCCAGAAATACAGATACGCAGTATTTT
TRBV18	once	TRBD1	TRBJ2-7	CASSPLSRTGVHEQYF	TGTGCCAGCTCACCACTGTCCCGGACAGGGGTCCACGAGCAGTACTTC
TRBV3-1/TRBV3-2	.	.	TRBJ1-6	CASSQGPGLNSPLHF	TGTGCCAGCAGCCAAGGACCGGGTCTTAATTCACCCCTCCACTTT
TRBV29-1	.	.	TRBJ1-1	CSVGIPGPNTEAFF	TGCAGCGTTGGCATCCCAGGCCCTAACACTGAAGCTTTCTTT
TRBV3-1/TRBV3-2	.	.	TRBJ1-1	CASSQGIYSKSWEMNTEAFF	TGTGCCAGCAGCCAAGGGATCTACAGTAAAAGTTGGGAAATGAACACTGAAGCTTTCTTT
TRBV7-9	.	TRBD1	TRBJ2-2	CASSNRDRGAGELFF	TGTGCCAGCAGTAACCGGGACAGGGGGGCCGGGGAGCTGTTTTTT
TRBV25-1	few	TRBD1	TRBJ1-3	CASSEGCLQTGDF	TGTGCCAGCAGTGAAGGATGTCTCCAGACAGGGGATTTT
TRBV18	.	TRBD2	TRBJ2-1	CASSPLRTSGGNNEQFF	TGTGCCAGCTCACCACTTCGGACTAGCGGGGGGAACAATGAGCAGTTCTTC
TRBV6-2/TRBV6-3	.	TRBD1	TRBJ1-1	CASSPTTGVYVGTEAFF	TGTGCCAGCAGTCCAACGACAGGGGTCTATGTGGGCACTGAAGCTTTCTTT
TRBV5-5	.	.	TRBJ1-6	CASSLFEQGSSPLHF	TGTGCCAGCAGCTTATTCGAACAGGGAAGCTCACCCCTCCACTTT
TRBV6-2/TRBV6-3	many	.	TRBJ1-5	CASSLGGSSGNQPQHF	TGTGCCAGCAGTTTAGGGGGAAGCAGCGGCAATCAGCCCCAGCATTTT
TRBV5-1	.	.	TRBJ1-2	CASSLVADYGYTF	TGCGCCAGCAGCTTGGTGGCGGACTATGGCTACACCTTC
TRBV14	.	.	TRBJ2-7	CASSQTTASHYEQYF	TGTGCCAGCAGCCAGACGACAGCATCCCACTACGAGCAGTACTTC
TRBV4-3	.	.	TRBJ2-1	CASSQAVSTDEQFF	TGCGCCAGCAGCCAAGCGGTCAGTACAGATGAGCAGTTCTTC